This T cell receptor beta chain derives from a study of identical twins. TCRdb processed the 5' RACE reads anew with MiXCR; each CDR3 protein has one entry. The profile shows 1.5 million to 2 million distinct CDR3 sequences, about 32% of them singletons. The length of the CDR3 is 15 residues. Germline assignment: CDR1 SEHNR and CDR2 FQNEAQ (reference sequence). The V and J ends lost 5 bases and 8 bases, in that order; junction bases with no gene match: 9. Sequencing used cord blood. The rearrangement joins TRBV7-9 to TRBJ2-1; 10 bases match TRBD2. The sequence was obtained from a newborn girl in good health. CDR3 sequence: CASSPPGLAIDEQFF. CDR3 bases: TGTGCCAGCAGCCCGCCGGGACTAGCGATCGATGAGCAGTTCTTC.